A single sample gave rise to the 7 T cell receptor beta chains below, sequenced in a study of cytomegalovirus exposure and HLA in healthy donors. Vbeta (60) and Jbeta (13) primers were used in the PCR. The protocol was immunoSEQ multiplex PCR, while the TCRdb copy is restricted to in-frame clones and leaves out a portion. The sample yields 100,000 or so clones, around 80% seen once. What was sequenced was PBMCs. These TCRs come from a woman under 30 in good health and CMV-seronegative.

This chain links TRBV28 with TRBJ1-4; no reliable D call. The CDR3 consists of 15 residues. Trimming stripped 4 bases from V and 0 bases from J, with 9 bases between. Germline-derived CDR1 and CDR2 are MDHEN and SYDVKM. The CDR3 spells CASSSRRATNEKLFF. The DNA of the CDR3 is TGTGCCAGCAGTTCTAGGCGCGCAACTAATGAAAAACTGTTTTTT.

The CDR3 DNA reads as TGTGCCAGCAGCTTAGGTCAACAGGGTGGAGCTTTCTTT. This gives the protein CASSLGQQGGAFF. The V call is TRBV7-2, the J call TRBJ1-1, with D maybe TRBD1 (6 bases). With 1 base removed from V and 10 bases from J, the gap between germline ends came to 13 bases. Germline lookup yields CDR1 SGHTA and CDR2 FQGNSA. The CDR3 sequence is 13 residues long.

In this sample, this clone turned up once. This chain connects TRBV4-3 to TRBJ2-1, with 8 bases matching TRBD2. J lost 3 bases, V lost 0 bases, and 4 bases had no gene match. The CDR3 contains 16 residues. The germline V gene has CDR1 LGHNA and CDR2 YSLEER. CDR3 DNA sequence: TGCGCCAGCAGCCAAGATCCCGCGGGGGGCTACAATGAGCAGTTCTTC. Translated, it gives CASSQDPAGGYNEQFF.

The CDR3 loop is CASWDRADSYEQYF. The DNA of the CDR3 is TGCGCCAGCTGGGATAGAGCGGACTCCTACGAGCAGTACTTC. This sequence joins TRBV10-2 and TRBJ2-7, with D perhaps matching TRBD2 (5 bases). The V end was cut by 8 bases, the J end by 0 bases, with 14 bases between. CDR3 length equals 14 residues. Germline V lookup: CDR1 WSHSY, CDR2 SAAADI.

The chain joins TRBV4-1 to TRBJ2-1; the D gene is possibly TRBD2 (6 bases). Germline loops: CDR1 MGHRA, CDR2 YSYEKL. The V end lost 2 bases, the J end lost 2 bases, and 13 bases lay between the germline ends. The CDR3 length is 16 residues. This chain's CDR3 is CASSQLGTPTYNEQFF. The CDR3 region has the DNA TGCGCCAGCAGCCAACTGGGGACTCCGACCTACAATGAGCAGTTCTTC.

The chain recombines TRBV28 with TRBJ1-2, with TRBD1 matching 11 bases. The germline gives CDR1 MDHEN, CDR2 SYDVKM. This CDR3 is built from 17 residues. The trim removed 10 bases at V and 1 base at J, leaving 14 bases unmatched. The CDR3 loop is CAIPTTGTGGFNYGYTF. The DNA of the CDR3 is TGTGCCATCCCGACGACCGGGACAGGGGGTTTTAACTATGGCTACACCTTC.

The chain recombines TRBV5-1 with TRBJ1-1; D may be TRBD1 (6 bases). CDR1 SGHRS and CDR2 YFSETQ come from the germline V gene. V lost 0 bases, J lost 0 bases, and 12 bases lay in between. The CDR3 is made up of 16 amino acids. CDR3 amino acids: CASSLGSQGMNTEAFF. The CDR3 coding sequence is TGCGCCAGCAGCTTGGGGTCTCAGGGGATGAACACTGAAGCTTTCTTT.